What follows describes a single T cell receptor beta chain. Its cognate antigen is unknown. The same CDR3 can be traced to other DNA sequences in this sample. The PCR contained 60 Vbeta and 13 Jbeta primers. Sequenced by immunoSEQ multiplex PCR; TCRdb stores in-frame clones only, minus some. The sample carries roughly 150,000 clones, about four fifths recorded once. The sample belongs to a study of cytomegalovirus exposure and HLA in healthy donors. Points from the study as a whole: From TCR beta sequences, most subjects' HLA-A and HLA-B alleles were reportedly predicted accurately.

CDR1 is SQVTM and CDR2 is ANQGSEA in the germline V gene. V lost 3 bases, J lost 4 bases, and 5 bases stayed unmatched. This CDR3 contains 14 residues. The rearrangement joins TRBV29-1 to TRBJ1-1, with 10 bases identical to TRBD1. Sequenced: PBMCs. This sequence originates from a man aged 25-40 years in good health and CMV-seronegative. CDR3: CSVERQGAGTEAFF. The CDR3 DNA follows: TGCAGCGTTGAGAGACAGGGGGCGGGCACTGAAGCTTTCTTT.